The 11 T cell receptor beta chains listed next were all sequenced from one sample in a study of cytotoxic CD8 clonotypes in ibrutinib-treated CLL. The method was immunoSEQ multiplex PCR; TCRdb's version includes in-frame clones alone and lacks a portion of them. The sample carries some 350,000 clones, roughly 71% recorded once. The starting material was PBMCs, obtained after 36 months of ibrutinib treatment. The source of these receptors is a human donor with chronic lymphocytic leukemia.

The rearrangement uses TRBV4-1 and TRBJ1-1; 11 bases are a match to TRBD1. Germline CDR1 is MGHRA and CDR2 is YSYEKL. The CDR3 sequence is 17 residues long. Trimming took 2 bases from V and 0 from J; bases not matched to a gene: 5. The CDR3 is CASSQRDRGVMNTEAFF. For the CDR3, the DNA is TGCGCCAGCAGCCAACGGGACAGGGGGGTGATGAACACTGAAGCTTTCTTT.

This sequence joins TRBV2 and TRBJ1-1, with D perhaps TRBD1 (5 bases). The V end was cut by 5 bases, the J end by 3 bases, with 10 bases between. Per the germline V gene, CDR1 is SNHLY and CDR2 is FYNNEI. The CDR3 has 13 residues. CDR3 sequence: CASSLRQYTEAFF. The CDR3 coding sequence is TGTGCCAGCAGTCTCCGACAGTACACTGAAGCTTTCTTT.

This CDR3 reads CASSQAAGDLYEQYF. CDR3 in DNA: TGCGCCAGCAGCCAAGCGGCGGGAGACCTCTACGAGCAGTACTTC. The chain joins TRBV4-1 to TRBJ2-7; TRBD2 agrees at 7 bases. The CDR3 length is 15 residues. The V and J ends lost 1 base and 3 bases, in that order; junction bases with no gene match: 6. Germline assignment: CDR1 MGHRA and CDR2 YSYEKL.

The chain couples TRBV19 to TRBJ2-7; tentative D call: TRBD2 (6 bases). V was shortened by 5 bases and J by 5 bases, with 16 bases between the two germline ends. Germline-derived CDR1 and CDR2 are LNHDA and SQIVND (reference sequence). The CDR3 has 14 residues. The CDR3 loop is CASSVSDGGDEQYF. In DNA, the CDR3 is TGTGCCAGTAGTGTATCTGACGGCGGGGACGAGCAGTACTTC.

The chain recombines TRBV5-1 with TRBJ2-3; the D is unclear. The germline V gene encodes CDR1 SGHRS and CDR2 YFSETQ. V lost 0 bases, J lost 6 bases, and 17 bases lay in between. There are 16 residues in the CDR3. CDR3: CASSLGSGPGSDTQYF. DNA for the CDR3: TGCGCCAGCAGCTTGGGATCCGGGCCGGGCTCGGATACGCAGTATTTT.

This clone showed up just a few times. V is TRBV10-3 and J is TRBJ2-3; a weak D match, TRBD2 (7 bases). Germline V gene sequence: CDR1 ENHRY, CDR2 SYGVKD. This CDR3 comprises 15 residues. Trimming stripped 7 bases from V and 2 bases from J, with 16 bases between. DNA of the CDR3: TGTGCCATCACCGACGGAGGGGGGGCCACAGATACGCAGTATTTT. Its translation: CAITDGGGATDTQYF.

The rearrangement uses TRBV9 and TRBJ2-1; 10 bases align to TRBD1. The V gene end was trimmed by 3 bases and the J gene end by 7 bases; junction bases not matched to a gene: 13. This CDR3 region has 17 residues. From germline, CDR1 is SGDLS and CDR2 YYNGEE. CDR3 nucleotides: TGTGCCAGCAGCGAGCGACCCGGGACAGGGGCAGGGAATGAGCAGTTCTTC. Protein product: CASSERPGTGAGNEQFF.

The chain joins TRBV10-1 to TRBJ1-2; D not resolved. Germline V gene lookup returns CDR1 WNHNN and CDR2 SYGVQD (reference sequence). The V end lost 5 bases, the J end lost 0 bases, and 7 bases lay between the germline ends. The CDR3 extends over 13 amino acids. The CDR3 sequence is CASSQQTNYGYTF. CDR3 DNA: TGCGCCAGCAGTCAACAGACTAACTATGGCTACACCTTC.

This clone was seen a few times. The chain is built from TRBV7-3 and TRBJ2-6; D gene uncertain. CDR3 length equals 15 residues. The V end lost 0 bases, the J end lost 1 base, and 4 bases lay between the germline ends. Per the germline V gene, CDR1 is SGHTA and CDR2 is FQGTGA. The CDR3 loop is CASSLTRSGANVLTF. For the CDR3, the DNA is TGTGCCAGCAGCTTAACCAGATCTGGGGCCAACGTCCTGACTTTC.

The rearrangement uses TRBV5-1 and TRBJ2-4, with 8 nucleotides matching TRBD2. The CDR3 is made up of 15 amino acids. CDR1 is SGHRS and CDR2 is YFSETQ in the germline V gene. J gave up 5 bases and V 4 bases, and 8 bases lay outside the gene matches. CDR3 loop: CASSPGGTDENIQYF. The CDR3 nucleotides read TGCGCCAGCAGCCCGGGGGGGACGGATGAAAACATTCAGTACTTC.

CDR3: CAISGQGKRSNQPQHF. In DNA, the CDR3 is TGTGCCATATCGGGACAGGGGAAGAGAAGCAATCAGCCCCAGCATTTT. The rearrangement links TRBV9 to TRBJ1-5, with TRBD1 identical over 10 bases. The CDR3 has 16 residues. Trimming at V came to 9 bases and at J to 1 base, leaving 10 bases not matched to a gene. Per the germline V gene, CDR1 is SGDLS and CDR2 is YYNGEE.